This T cell receptor (beta chain) derives from a study of a mutant IDH1 vaccine in newly diagnosed glioma (dated by TCRdb to 2020 to 2023). Describing the broader study: Of the approximately 32 treated patients, roughly 62% were male and around 40% were female, and the mean age was approximately 41 years. Before enrollment, most patients had been given radiochemotherapy with temozolomide as standard therapy, while the rest had received either radiotherapy alone or temozolomide alone. Peripheral blood samples were drawn at six visits, namely V03 (baseline), V05, V07, V10, V12 and V13. Longitudinal TCRB deep sequencing was done for 25 to 30 treated patients, wherever samples were available for exploratory analyses. Broader findings and caveats from the paper: Selection of PBMC samples for TCRB deep sequencing was based on availability. The authors noted that analyses of patient blood samples could not be reproduced because of sample limitations. Changes in the top peripheral T cell clonotypes picked up by TCRB sequencing did not appear to be linked to pseudoprogression. Across multiple MHC alleles, vaccine-induced immune responses were seen in 90% to 95% of patients.

Between the V and J ends, shortened by 4 bases and 0 bases respectively, the junction contains 9 bases. The CDR3 contains 15 residues, cysteine and phenylalanine counted. The read is trimmed to its CDR3 DNA, 45 bases read in frame from base 1. The germline V gene encodes CDR1 ENHRY and CDR2 SYGVKD. Points on this clone: Its antigen is currently not known. Per-base qualities were not stored, and no clone one base away is much larger.

What the time point label conveys for this sample: baseline, week 1 (first vaccination visit). Interpreted using the paper, the treatment or condition label stands for: pre-vaccination baseline after standard-of-care therapy. The donors had newly diagnosed IDH1-mutant astrocytomas of WHO grade 3 or 4 that showed loss of nuclear ATRX. The samples were drawn from NOA16, a multicentre, single-arm, open-label phase I trial in Germany that tested a mutant IDH1 peptide vaccine in humans for the first time. Visit V03 blood draws served as the baseline sample for immunogenicity testing. Genomic DNA for TCRB sequencing was isolated from EDTA blood with the DNeasy Blood and Tissue Kit. Receptors were amplified or captured by the immunoSEQ multiplex PCR assay. Following the manufacturer's protocol, the hsTCRB Kit was used to amplify rearranged TCR beta chain sequences. An Illumina MiSeq was used to sequence the TCRB libraries. Per the authors' processing: The kit vendor's proprietary platform handled demultiplexing, trimming and gene mapping. Sourced from immuneACCESS, this table was stored by TCRdb with only in-frame sequences that have V and J called. A share of the clones is absent; for the studies checked, an unresolved V gene accounts for under half, and the remainder has no known explanation. Clone size and V and J calls were adopted from that table, with D and trimming inferred from the DNA. For this sample the table gives about 68,000 clones, of which 70% to 80% were detected only once. Of the sample, 7% to 10% falls within the top ten clones.

Here the chain combines TRBV10-3 and TRBJ1-4; a confident D gene designation cannot be given. The origin of this receptor is a man aged 45-65 years with glioma. The sample in question was PBMCs, obtained from a glioma patient treated with radiotherapy, temozolomide or both. The nucleotides are TGTGCCATCAGTGCGGGCGGATCAACTAATGAAAAACTGTTTTTT. It specifies CAISAGGSTNEKLFF.